This T cell receptor (beta chain) was retrieved from a study of shared clonotypes between healthy human individuals. Study-wide results and limits: It was anticipated that sequencing depth would influence how many clonotypes donors shared.

This clone was seen a few times. Its antigen is not known. The V and J ends lost 3 bases and 2 bases respectively, with 11 bases between them. This CDR3 has 13 residues. Germline V gene sequence: CDR1 GTSNPN, CDR2 SVGIG (reference sequence). The assay was run at deep level. The method was immunoSEQ multiplex PCR; TCRdb's version includes in-frame clones alone and lacks a portion of them. The repertoire consists of about 560,000 clones, with around 81% occurring once and the leading ten covering more than 10%. The V gene is TRBV30, the J gene TRBJ2-7; D is ambiguous. The TCR comes from a woman aged 40 to 50 in good health. Some clones in this sample may be carry-over from other donors' samples. What was sequenced was PBMCs. The DNA of the CDR3 is TGTGCCTGGAGCGCCCAGTCAACCTACGAGCAGTACTTC. Translated: CAWSAQSTYEQYF.